This T cell receptor beta chain was obtained from a study of regulatory T cells in long-lasting Graves disease. Study-wide points: Persistent cases favored TRBV28, TRBJ1-2 and TRBJ2-5. Patients with persistent Graves' had lower TCR diversity than newly diagnosed patients.

For TCR beta, libraries came from iRepertoire HTBI primers and Arm-PCR of CDR3 regions. Authors' data handling: Overall, samples carried 60 to 65 TRBV and around 13 TRBJ segments. TCRdb processed the multiplex PCR reads anew with MiXCR; each CDR3 protein has one entry. V and J calls and clone size were set by TCRdb, not the authors. The repertoire holds more than 300,000 distinct CDR3 sequences, with 15% to 20% as singletons. Comment on this clonotype: Its antigen is undetermined.

Regarding time point: persistent/refractory GD, antithyroid drugs over 5 years with positive TRAb. PBMCs provided the RNA from which the TCR library was made. The CDR3 extends over 15 amino acids. The V gene's germline CDR1 is WSHSY and CDR2 SAAADI. The ends were cut back, 0 bases at V and 3 bases at J, with 9 bases in the middle. The chain recombines TRBV10-2 with TRBJ1-5; TRBD1 might be the D (5 bases). The TCR comes from a female donor with Graves disease. Source: peripheral blood mononuclear cells (PBMCs), taken when the disease was refractory, from a patient treated with antithyroid drugs. CDR3 protein: CASSESRGINQPQHF. The CDR3 nucleotides read TGCGCCAGCAGTGAGTCGAGGGGTATCAATCAGCCCCAGCATTTT.